This T cell receptor (beta chain) stems from a study of cytomegalovirus exposure and HLA in healthy donors. With 5 bases removed from V and 2 bases from J, the gap between germline ends came to 9 bases. There are 14 residues in the CDR3. Germline assignment: CDR1 MGHDK and CDR2 SYGVNS. Study-level points and caveats: Cytomegalovirus-associated TCR beta chains were listed, numbering over 150.

PCR used 60 Vbeta primers and 13 Jbeta primers. Some clones are missing from TCRdb's copy, which holds only in-frame ones; the method was immunoSEQ multiplex PCR. The repertoire holds 200,000 to 250,000 clones, roughly 87% seen once, with 5% to 6.5% in the top ten. On this clone itself: No antigen is known for it.

Donors had nominal health at sampling but likely had unrecorded immune exposures. Sequencing was performed on PBMCs. This clonotype originated in a woman in her thirties or forties in good health and CMV-seropositive. The chain uses TRBV25-1 and TRBJ2-2; D possibly corresponds to TRBD1 (5 bases). Written as DNA, the CDR3 is TGTGCCAGCAGTCCAGACAGAAACACCGGGGAGCTGTTTTTT. It yields the protein CASSPDRNTGELFF.